These 24 T cell receptor beta chains came from one sample sequenced in a study of response to subunit inactivated influenza vaccine. One entry per CDR3 protein results from TCRdb running MiXCR on the RT-PCR reads. This sample carries roughly 570,000 distinct CDR3 sequences, roughly 13% of them seen once, and the ten largest clones take approximately 14%. The sequencing here drew on PBMCs from blood, taken 35 to 45 days after vaccination. These receptors all come from a man aged 45-65 years who received an inactivated influenza vaccine.

This clonotype was seen a few times. The gene calls are TRBV29-1 and TRBJ2-7; TRBD2 aligns across 7 bases. CDR1 SQVTM and CDR2 ANQGSEA come from the germline V gene. Trimming cost V 4 bases and J 2 bases; bases outside gene matches: 8. The CDR3 sequence is 14 residues long. The chain's CDR3 is CSVVSGIVPYEQYF. In DNA form, the CDR3 reads TGCAGCGTTGTAAGCGGGATAGTTCCCTACGAGCAGTACTTC.

With respect to this clonotype: One junction end does not reproduce the germline sequence, and a read error may be involved. The chain employs TRBV4-2 and TRBJ2-3, with D perhaps matching TRBD2 (5 bases). The CDR3 runs to 17 residues. Germline V gene sequence: CDR1 LGHNA, CDR2 YNFKEQ. CDR3 bases: TGTGCCAGCACCCAAGATCGAGGCTTCGGGGGCACAGATACGCAGTATTTT. Its translation: CASTQDRGFGGTDTQYF.

This clonotype showed up just a few times. The chain links TRBV7-8 to TRBJ2-7; 10 bases align to TRBD2. Germline lookup yields CDR1 SGHVS and CDR2 FQNEAQ. CDR3 length equals 15 residues. After removal of 5 bases from V and 4 bases from J, the junction contained 8 bases not matched to a gene. The DNA of the CDR3 is TGTGCCAGCAGCGACCACCTAGCGGGAGAGTACGAGCAGTACTTC. Protein product: CASSDHLAGEYEQYF.

This clonotype was seen at least ten times. This chain links TRBV20-1 with TRBJ1-1; 9 bases are shared with TRBD1. Germline values: CDR1 DFQATT, CDR2 SNEGSKA (reference sequence). J was trimmed by 2 bases and V by 3 bases; bases with no gene match: 7. CDR3 length equals 15 residues. This chain's CDR3 is CSASDGDRANTEAFF. The DNA of the CDR3 is TGCAGTGCTAGTGATGGGGACAGGGCAAACACTGAAGCTTTCTTT.

The table lists this clonotype with a few counts. In DNA, the CDR3 is TGTGCCACCAGTCCCGTGGGGGGCAGAGAGACCCAGTACTTC. It specifies CATSPVGGRETQYF. The chain joins TRBV24-1 to TRBJ2-5, with D tentatively TRBD1 or TRBD2 (6 bases each). Germline loops: CDR1 KGHDR, CDR2 SFDVKD. V was cut by 6 bases and J by 4 bases, with 14 bases left in between. The CDR3 is 14 amino acids.

The table lists this clonotype with a few counts. The gene calls are TRBV29-1 and TRBJ2-5; the D is unclear. The length of the CDR3 is 11 residues. V lost 4 bases to trimming and J lost 8 bases, with 11 bases between them. Germline CDR1 and CDR2: SQVTM and ANQGSEA. The CDR3 sequence is CSVGARGTQYF. The DNA for the CDR3 is TGCAGCGTTGGGGCTCGTGGAACCCAGTACTTC.

This clonotype was detected a few times. The chain carries TRBV4-1 and TRBJ2-7; 7 positions match TRBD1. The V gene's germline CDR1 is MGHRA and CDR2 YSYEKL. This CDR3 comprises 14 residues. With 2 bases clipped from V and 2 bases from J, the junction kept 3 bases outside the gene matches. The CDR3 DNA reads TGCGCCAGCAGCCAACGGGACAGACCCTACGAGCAGTACTTC. This encodes CASSQRDRPYEQYF.

J is TRBJ2-2 and V is TRBV5-5; 8 positions match TRBD1. Losses at the gene ends were 0 bases for V and 5 bases for J; bases not matched to a gene: 9. Germline values: CDR1 SGHKS, CDR2 YYEKEE (reference sequence). The CDR3 totals 17 residues. The DNA for the CDR3 is TGTGCCAGCAGCTTGGGAGGTCGGACAGGGAGGACCGGGGAGCTGTTTTTT. It yields the protein CASSLGGRTGRTGELFF.

This clonotype was recorded a few times. The chain combines TRBV5-1 with TRBJ2-2; 8 nucleotides align to TRBD1. The CDR3 contains 16 residues. The germline gives CDR1 SGHRS, CDR2 YFSETQ. J was trimmed by 5 bases and V by 0 bases; bases with no gene match: 6. The CDR3 nucleotides are TGCGCCAGCAGCTTGGTGGGCCAGGGGGCGACCGGGGAGCTGTTTTTT. Translating gives CASSLVGQGATGELFF. Combining the CDR3 with reference TRBV5-1 and TRBJ2-2 gives the whole variable domain KAGVTQTPRYLIKTRGQQVTLSCSPISGHRSVSWYQQTPGQGLQFLFEYFSETQRNKGNFPGRFSGRQFSNSRSEMNVSTLELGDSALYLCASSLVGQGATGELFFGEGSRLTVL.

The table lists this clonotype with many counts. The genes are TRBV12-3 or TRBV12-4 and TRBJ2-1, with 13 positions matching TRBD2. This CDR3 spans 15 amino acids. V shed 6 bases, J shed 8 bases, and the junction held 7 bases outside the gene matches. The CDR3 here is CASRDTSGRAYEQFF. The CDR3 DNA reads as TGTGCCAGCAGAGATACTAGCGGGAGGGCCTATGAGCAGTTCTTC.

This clonotype was seen a few times. The CDR3 spells CASSHEGSFGNEQFF. CDR3 bases: TGTGCCAGCAGCCACGAGGGTTCTTTCGGCAATGAGCAGTTCTTC. The chain recombines TRBV7-9 with TRBJ2-1, with D possibly being TRBD2 (5 bases). This CDR3 contains 15 residues. Germline V gene data show CDR1 as SEHNR and CDR2 as FQNEAQ (reference sequence). V lost 5 bases to trimming and J lost 6 bases, with 17 bases between them.

The V call is TRBV6-1, the J call TRBJ2-4; 7 bases line up with TRBD2. The CDR3 extends over 16 amino acids. Trimming took 10 bases from V and 2 from J; bases not matched to a gene: 14. Germline V gene data show CDR1 as MNHNS and CDR2 as SASEGT. CDR3 residues: CATSKSGGTSKNIQYF. As DNA, the CDR3 is TGTGCCACCTCGAAGTCCGGGGGGACGTCCAAAAACATTCAGTACTTC.

The chain couples TRBV7-9 to TRBJ2-1, with D unresolved. From germline, CDR1 is SEHNR and CDR2 FQNEAQ (reference sequence). The V end lost 2 bases, the J end lost 3 bases, and 5 bases lay between the germline ends. The CDR3 is 13 amino acids. CDR3 amino acids: CASSLLGYNEQFF. Here the CDR3 DNA reads TGTGCCAGCAGCTTACTGGGCTACAATGAGCAGTTCTTC.

Turning to this clonotype: A read error may explain this, as a much larger clone is one base away. The chain combines TRBV4-2 with TRBJ2-1; D may be TRBD1 (6 bases). This CDR3 has 15 amino acids. Deletions cut 4 bases from V and 3 bases from J, with 13 bases between. Germline V gene lookup returns CDR1 LGHNA and CDR2 YNFKEQ. In DNA, the CDR3 is TGTGCCAGCAGCCGCCTCAGGGGCGGCTACAATGAGCAGTTCTTC. Translation: CASSRLRGGYNEQFF.

The sample holds a few counts of this clonotype. The gene calls are TRBV7-2 and TRBJ1-4; D gene uncertain. The germline V gene encodes CDR1 SGHTA and CDR2 FQGNSA. This CDR3 is 13 amino acids long. V lost 2 bases and J 5 bases, leaving 6 bases between the germline ends. In nucleotides, the CDR3 is TGTGCCAGCAGCTTATTTCTGAATGAAAAACTGTTTTTT. Translating it yields CASSLFLNEKLFF.

This chain links TRBV5-6 with TRBJ2-1, with D possibly being TRBD2 (5 bases). V was pared by 0 bases and J by 4 bases, with 11 bases between. The CDR3 is made up of 15 amino acids. The germline CDR1 and CDR2 sequences are SGHDT and YYEEEE. CDR3 sequence reads: CASSLDPGRYNEQFF. The CDR3 nucleotides are TGTGCCAGCAGCTTGGACCCGGGGAGATACAATGAGCAGTTCTTC.

This clonotype was observed at least ten times. The chain is built from TRBV12-3 or TRBV12-4 and TRBJ1-1; no firm D call. This CDR3 is built from 14 residues. Between the trimmed V and J ends, which lost 6 bases and 11 bases, there was a span of 22 bases. CDR3 region: CASSLEGRRVEAFF. The CDR3 nucleotides read TGTGCCAGCAGCCTGGAGGGCAGGCGCGTGGAGGCTTTCTTT.

The rearrangement links TRBV7-3 to TRBJ2-1; 9 bases agree with TRBD2. Germline-derived CDR1 and CDR2 are SGHTA and FQGTGA. This CDR3 spans 16 amino acids. J lost 2 bases, V lost 2 bases, and 4 bases had no gene match. CDR3 in amino acids: CASSLVSSGAYNEQFF. In nucleotides, the CDR3 is TGTGCCAGCAGCTTAGTGTCTAGCGGGGCCTACAATGAGCAGTTCTTC.

This clonotype has a single count. The rearrangement uses TRBV27 and TRBJ1-6; weak D call: TRBD1 (5 bases). V lost 8 bases to trimming and J lost 4 bases, with 15 bases between them. In germline, CDR1 is MNHEY, CDR2 SMNVEV (reference sequence). The CDR3 is made up of 15 amino acids. The CDR3 bases are TGTGCCAGCGGCCCCGGGGCGGGATATAATTCACCCCTCCACTTT. It is translated as CASGPGAGYNSPLHF.

This clonotype was recorded at least ten times. The V gene is TRBV6-2 or TRBV6-3, the J gene TRBJ2-7, with 8 nucleotides matching TRBD2. The germline V gene has CDR1 MNHEY and CDR2 SVGEGT. The V and J ends lost 0 bases and 5 bases, in that order; junction bases with no gene match: 9. The CDR3 loop spans 16 amino acids. As DNA, the CDR3 is TGTGCCAGCAGTTACTCAAGCCGGGGGGGCCCCGACGAGCAGTACTTC. It translates to CASSYSSRGGPDEQYF.

This clonotype was picked up a small number of times. This chain links TRBV27 with TRBJ2-7; no reliable D call. This CDR3 region has 15 residues. Per germline, CDR1 MNHEY and CDR2 SMNVEV (reference sequence). V shed 6 bases and J shed 2 bases, with 17 bases lying between them. For the CDR3, the DNA is TGTGCCAGCAGGACCGGGCGAGCGCTAACCTACGAGCAGTACTTC. This sequence encodes CASRTGRALTYEQYF.

CDR3 sequence (DNA): TGCGCCAGCAGCCAAGATCTGAGCGGGAGGTTGGACACAGATACGCAGTATTTT. Amino acid sequence: CASSQDLSGRLDTDTQYF. The chain employs TRBV4-3 and TRBJ2-3; 9 bases line up with TRBD2. V was pared by 0 bases and J by 2 bases, with 9 bases of the junction left unmatched. The CDR3 sequence is 18 residues long. Germline V lookup: CDR1 LGHNA, CDR2 YSLEER.

The J gene is TRBJ1-6, the V gene TRBV9; weak D call: TRBD1 (5 bases). Germline values: CDR1 SGDLS, CDR2 YYNGEE. This CDR3 is built from 14 residues. V was cut by 0 bases and J by 9 bases, with 10 bases left in between. The DNA for the CDR3 is TGTGCCAGCAGCGTAGAGGGGTATCGTTCACCCCTCCACTTT. Its protein product is CASSVEGYRSPLHF.

This clonotype has ten or more counts. The chain recombines TRBV10-3 with TRBJ2-7, with D uncertain. The germline V gene has CDR1 ENHRY and CDR2 SYGVKD. CDR3 length: 11 residues. Trimming left V 2 bases short and J 4 bases short, with 3 bases between. The CDR3 spells CAISETYEQYF. CDR3 nucleotides: TGTGCCATCAGTGAGACTTACGAGCAGTACTTC.